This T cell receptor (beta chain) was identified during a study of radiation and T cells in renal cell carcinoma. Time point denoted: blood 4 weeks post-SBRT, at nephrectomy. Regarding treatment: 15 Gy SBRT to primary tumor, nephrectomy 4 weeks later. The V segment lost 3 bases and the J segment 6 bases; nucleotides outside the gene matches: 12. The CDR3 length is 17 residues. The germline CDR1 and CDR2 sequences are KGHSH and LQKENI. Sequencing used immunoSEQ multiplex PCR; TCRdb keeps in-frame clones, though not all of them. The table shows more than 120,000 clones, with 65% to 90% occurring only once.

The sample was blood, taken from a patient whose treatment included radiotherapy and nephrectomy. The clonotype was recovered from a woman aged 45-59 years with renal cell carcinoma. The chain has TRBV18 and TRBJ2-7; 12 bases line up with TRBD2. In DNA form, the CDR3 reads TGTGCCAGCTCACCCCTGACTAGCGGGAGAAGGTTAGGCGAGCAGTACTTC. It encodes CASSPLTSGRRLGEQYF.